These T cell receptor beta chains were read from a single sample in a study of T-cell memory formation after mild COVID-19. TCRdb re-analysed the 5' RACE reads in MiXCR, keeping a single row per CDR3 protein. The sample gives 300,000 to 400,000 distinct CDR3 sequences, less than 20% of which show up once; about 22% is in the top ten. Sequencing was carried out using PBMCs or a T cell subset sorted from them (not recorded which). These receptors were collected from a man younger than 30 who had mild COVID-19 (a few samples of this study predate the infection). Cell type and time point are not known. Each CDR3 is given with its conserved first and last residue. A D gene is named only where the DNA matches it firmly. Expanded clones are given a class, and other clones once, few, many or no size at all.

many	.	TRBJ2-5	TRBV9	TGTGCCAGCAGCGTAGGGTGGAGAGAGACCCAGTACTTC	CASSVGWRETQYF
.	.	TRBJ2-5	TRBV7-2	TGTGCCAGCAGCTTGTCACAGACGCAAGAGACCCAGTACTTC	CASSLSQTQETQYF
.	TRBD1	TRBJ2-2	TRBV10-3	TGTGCCATCAGAACAGGGGTTTACGGGGAGCTGTTTTTT	CAIRTGVYGELFF
.	TRBD1	TRBJ1-1	TRBV7-6	TGTGCCAGCAGCTTAGGACAGGGGTTCGTCACTGAAGCTTTCTTT	CASSLGQGFVTEAFF
.	TRBD1	TRBJ2-1	TRBV3-1	TGTGCCAGCAGCCAAGATCCCGGGACAGGGAGGAATGAGCAGTTCTTC	CASSQDPGTGRNEQFF
.	TRBD1	TRBJ2-5	TRBV5-1	TGCGCCAGCAGCTTTATACCTCAGGGGGTGGAGGAGACCCAGTACTTC	CASSFIPQGVEETQYF
.	TRBD2	TRBJ2-3	TRBV7-9	TGTGCCAGCAGCAGTACTAGCGTAGCAGATACGCAGTATTTT	CASSSTSVADTQYF
.	.	TRBJ2-3	TRBV7-2	TGTGCCAATAGGATGTCATCTAGCACAGATACGCAGTATTTT	CANRMSSSTDTQYF
few	TRBD1	TRBJ1-1	TRBV4-2	TGTGCCAGCAGCCAAGAACAGGGGTATGAAGCTTTCTTT	CASSQEQGYEAFF
few	TRBD1	TRBJ1-5	TRBV20-1	TGCAGTGCTAGAGATGACAGGGGTCAAGCCCAGCATTTT	CSARDDRGQAQHF
.	.	TRBJ2-1	TRBV5-1	TGCGCCAGCAGCTCCCGGTTGACAGCTTCCAATGAGCAGTTCTTC	CASSSRLTASNEQFF
.	.	TRBJ2-2	TRBV7-7	TGTGCCAGCAGCTTGAGGGACGTCGCGAACACCGGGGAGCTGTTTTTT	CASSLRDVANTGELFF
few	TRBD1	TRBJ2-6	TRBV12-3/TRBV12-4	TGTGCCAGCAGACCCGGGACAGGGGTTCAGGCTGGGGCCAACGTCCTGACTTTC	CASRPGTGVQAGANVLTF
.	TRBD2	TRBJ2-7	TRBV7-9	TGTGCCAGCAGCTCGGGAGGCACCCACGAGCAGTACTTC	CASSSGGTHEQYF
.	TRBD2	TRBJ2-2	TRBV7-3	TGTGCCAGCAGCCCCATAGCGGGAAGAAACACCGGGGAGCTGTTTTTT	CASSPIAGRNTGELFF
few	.	TRBJ1-2	TRBV19	TGTGCCAGTGGGGGACCTTATGGCTACACCTTC	CASGGPYGYTF
.	.	TRBJ2-7	TRBV6-5	TGTGCCAGCACCCTCGGACAGTCCTACGAGCAGTACTTC	CASTLGQSYEQYF
.	TRBD2	TRBJ2-1	TRBV24-1	TGTGCCACCAGTGATTCGGGCGGGAGTAAGAAGTTCTTC	CATSDSGGSKKFF
few	.	TRBJ1-1	TRBV11-2	TGTGCCATCCGGTCCCAGGCGGTTCCTGAAGCTTTCTTT	CAIRSQAVPEAFF
few	.	TRBJ1-5	TRBV18	TGTGCCAGCTCACCAGCTTTCCAGGGGCGTCAGCCCCAGCATTTT	CASSPAFQGRQPQHF
many	.	TRBJ2-5	TRBV5-4	TGTGCCAGCAGCACCCAAGGGAGTGTTGAGACCCAGTACTTC	CASSTQGSVETQYF
.	.	TRBJ2-4	TRBV4-1	TGCGCCAGCAGCCAGATGTTGCAGGGCCTAGCCAAAAACATTCAGTACTTC	CASSQMLQGLAKNIQYF
.	.	TRBJ2-5	TRBV7-2	TGTGCCAGCAGCCAGATGCGTGACAAAGAGACCCAGTACTTC	CASSQMRDKETQYF
.	.	TRBJ1-5	TRBV21-1	TGTGCCAGCAGCTCACGATTCAGGGGCCAGCCCCAGCATTTT	CASSSRFRGQPQHF
few	TRBD1	TRBJ2-7	TRBV19	TGTGCCAGTAGTCCCCAGACAGGGTTGGGCTACGAGCAGTACTTC	CASSPQTGLGYEQYF
few	TRBD1	TRBJ2-2	TRBV6-2/TRBV6-3	TGTGCCAGCAGTTACACAGTCAGGGGGCTCGACGGGGAGCTGTTTTTT	CASSYTVRGLDGELFF
.	.	TRBJ2-3	TRBV12-5	TGTGCTAGTGGTTCCGGGGGTTTTCACACAGATACGCAGTATTTT	CASGSGGFHTDTQYF
.	.	TRBJ1-5	TRBV7-2	TGTGCCAGCAGCTTATACAACAATCAGCCCCAGCATTTT	CASSLYNNQPQHF
few	.	TRBJ2-2	TRBV12-3/TRBV12-4	TGTGCCAGCAGTCGGGGACATCCGACCGGGGAGCTGTTTTTT	CASSRGHPTGELFF
many	TRBD1	TRBJ2-3	TRBV5-1	TGCGCCAGCAGCTTGGGACAGGGGCGGCCAGATACGCAGTATTTT	CASSLGQGRPDTQYF
few	TRBD1	TRBJ1-1	TRBV5-1	TGCGCCAGCAGCTTGGCGGGACAGGGCACTGAAGCTTTCTTT	CASSLAGQGTEAFF
many	.	TRBJ2-7	TRBV15	TGTGCCACCAGCTTGTCAGTCTCCTACGAGCAGTACTTC	CATSLSVSYEQYF
once	.	TRBJ1-5	TRBV19	TGTGCCAGTAGTATTTCGGGGGGCGGTCAGCCCCAGCATTTT	CASSISGGGQPQHF
many	TRBD2	TRBJ2-3	TRBV4-3	TGCGCCAGCAGCCAAGATGAGGGCGGGGGGGCGAATACGCAGTATTTT	CASSQDEGGGANTQYF
.	TRBD1	TRBJ2-5	TRBV5-1	TGCGCCAGCAGCTCACCACAGGGGGAGAGGAAGACCCAGTACTTC	CASSSPQGERKTQYF
.	TRBD1	TRBJ1-6	TRBV30	TGTGCCTGGAGTGTAGGTAAAGGGACAGGATCCGGACCCCTCCACTTT	CAWSVGKGTGSGPLHF
few	.	TRBJ1-3	TRBV5-1	TGCGCCAGCAGCTTACCGGGGACTGGAAACACCATATATTTT	CASSLPGTGNTIYF
.	.	TRBJ1-2	TRBV7-9	TGTGCCAGCAGCTTAGAGGGGAGGAGGGGCGCTAACTATGGCTACACCTTC	CASSLEGRRGANYGYTF
.	TRBD1	TRBJ2-7	TRBV5-1	TGCGCCAGCAGCCAACGGGACAGCTCCTACGAGCAGTACTTC	CASSQRDSSYEQYF
many	.	TRBJ2-2	TRBV7-6	TGTGCCAGCAGCTTAGTCGGGGAAACCGGGGAGCTGTTTTTT	CASSLVGETGELFF
many	.	TRBJ2-1	TRBV7-6	TGTGCCAGCAGCTTAGAAGGACAGCAGTTCTTC	CASSLEGQQFF
.	.	TRBJ2-1	TRBV2	TGTGCCGAAGGCAATGAGCAGTTCTTC	CAEGNEQFF
.	.	TRBJ1-5	TRBV6-2/TRBV6-3	TGTGCCAGCAGTTATGTTGATTCGCCTCAGCCCCAGCATTTT	CASSYVDSPQPQHF
few	TRBD1	TRBJ1-6	TRBV6-1	TGTGCCAGCAGTAATCGACAGGGGAGGTCACCCCTCCACTTT	CASSNRQGRSPLHF
few	TRBD1	TRBJ2-7	TRBV5-5	TGTGCCAGCAGCGAAGGACAGGGAGGCTACGAGCAGTACTTC	CASSEGQGGYEQYF
.	.	TRBJ2-7	TRBV20-1	TGCAGTGCTAGAGCCGAGGGGACCTACGAGCAGTACTTC	CSARAEGTYEQYF
few	.	TRBJ2-1	TRBV7-2	TGTGCCAGCAGCTTAGAAGTGGGTCGGTACAATGAGCAGTTCTTC	CASSLEVGRYNEQFF
few	TRBD1	TRBJ1-5	TRBV6-6	TGTGCCAGCAGTTTCGACAGGGGGCGGGGGCAGCCCCAGCATTTT	CASSFDRGRGQPQHF
.	.	TRBJ2-2	TRBV4-1	TGCGCCAGCAGCCGGGAGGGGGCAGGGGGCGTTTACACCGGGGAGCTGTTTTTT	CASSREGAGGVYTGELFF
.	.	TRBJ1-1	TRBV7-2	TGTGCCAGCAGCTTAGGGCCGGTTCGGCGGAACACTGAAGCTTTCTTT	CASSLGPVRRNTEAFF
few	.	TRBJ2-1	TRBV7-8	TGTGCCAGCAGCCCCCGTTGGCGGACTGACAATGAGCAGTTCTTC	CASSPRWRTDNEQFF
.	.	TRBJ1-2	TRBV7-2	TGTGCCAGCAGCTTCCTCGGGGGGAACTATGGCTACACCTTC	CASSFLGGNYGYTF